The 16 T cell receptor beta chains below come from one sample, sequenced in a study of blood T cell repertoires in COVID-19. Sequencing used immunoSEQ multiplex PCR; TCRdb keeps in-frame clones, though not all of them. Seen here are about 180,000 clones, 75% to 90% observed once, and the top ten hold 6.2%. The sample comprised PBMCs or T cells enriched from blood (not recorded which). Source of these receptors: a man aged 40-55 years who had recovered from COVID-19.

This chain uses TRBV12-5 with TRBJ2-2, with TRBD2 matching over 10 bases. Trimming at V came to 8 bases and at J to 6 bases, leaving 3 bases not matched to a gene. Germline values: CDR1 LGHNT, CDR2 FRNRAP. This CDR3 is built from 13 residues. CDR3 sequence: CASLAGVAGELFF. The CDR3 DNA reads as TGTGCTAGTCTAGCGGGGGTGGCCGGGGAGCTGTTTTTT.

The rearrangement links TRBV14 to TRBJ2-7, with D possibly being TRBD1 (5 bases). V was pared by 3 bases and J by 7 bases, with 13 bases between. The CDR3 consists of 13 residues. Germline V CDR1 and CDR2: SGHDN, FVKESK. The CDR3 DNA is TGTGCCAGCAGCCAGTCAAGGGGTGGTGAGCAGTACTTC. Protein: CASSQSRGGEQYF.

The V and J genes are TRBV7-2 and TRBJ2-1; 12 bases fit TRBD2. The V and J ends lost 5 bases and 11 bases, in that order; junction bases with no gene match: 10. The CDR3 has 15 amino acids. CDR1 SGHTA and CDR2 FQGNSA come from the germline V gene. The CDR3: CASSPKPSGRAKQFF. CDR3 DNA: TGTGCCAGCAGCCCCAAGCCTAGCGGGAGGGCCAAGCAGTTCTTC.

V usage is TRBV5-6 and J usage is TRBJ1-1, with unresolved D. V was clipped by 4 bases and J by 0 bases, with 13 bases between them. The CDR3 totals 15 residues. Germline V gene data show CDR1 as SGHDT and CDR2 as YYEEEE. The CDR3 DNA reads TGTGCCAGCAGCAGGGTGGAGGGCGTGAACACTGAAGCTTTCTTT. This codes for CASSRVEGVNTEAFF.

V and J are TRBV5-4 and TRBJ2-1; tentative D call: TRBD2 (5 bases). CDR1 and CDR2 from the germline V gene are SGHNT and YYREEE (reference sequence). The CDR3 sequence is 18 residues long. V lost 0 bases and J lost 2, with 18 bases in between. The CDR3: CASSLVPALWETYNEQFF. The CDR3 nucleotides read TGTGCCAGCAGCTTGGTTCCAGCCCTTTGGGAGACCTACAATGAGCAGTTCTTC.

This clone was picked up one time. V gene TRBV19 combines with J gene TRBJ1-1; D unresolved. Trimming cost V 3 bases and J 2 bases, with 7 bases left between them. The CDR3 extends over 13 amino acids. CDR1 is LNHDA and CDR2 is SQIVND in the germline V gene (reference sequence). The CDR3 protein is CASSMARNTEAFF. DNA of the CDR3: TGTGCCAGTAGTATGGCCAGAAACACTGAAGCTTTCTTT.

V and J are TRBV28 and TRBJ2-7, with 14 nucleotides matching TRBD2. Losses at the gene ends were 8 bases for V and 6 bases for J; bases not matched to a gene: 9. The germline gives CDR1 MDHEN, CDR2 SYDVKM. The CDR3 has 15 residues. CDR3 in DNA: TGTGCCAGCTTTGAGGGACTAGCGGGAGCCCTCGAGCAGTACTTC. This translates into CASFEGLAGALEQYF. Combining the CDR3 with reference TRBV28 and TRBJ2-7 gives the whole variable domain DVKVTQSSRYLVKRTGEKVFLECVQDMDHENMFWYRQDPGLGLRLIYFSYDVKMKEKGDIPEGYSVSREKKERFSLILESASTNQTSMYLCASFEGLAGALEQYFGPGTRLTVT.

The J gene is TRBJ1-5, the V gene TRBV28; possible D gene TRBD1, 5 bases. Trimming took 5 bases from V and 6 from J, leaving 17 bases between them. The CDR3 runs 15 residues. Germline V gene sequence: CDR1 MDHEN, CDR2 SYDVKM. CDR3 nucleotides: TGTGCCAGCAGTCCCCGAGGTGGGGCAGGTCAGCCCCAGCATTTT. It encodes CASSPRGGAGQPQHF.

V is TRBV5-5 and J is TRBJ2-5, with 8 nucleotides matching TRBD2. This CDR3 spans 17 amino acids. J lost 5 bases, V lost 2 bases, and 14 bases had no gene match. The germline CDR1 and CDR2 sequences are SGHKS and YYEKEE (reference sequence). The CDR3 sequence: CASSFPGTGGVGETQYF. CDR3 nucleotides: TGTGCCAGCAGCTTCCCAGGGACGGGAGGGGTTGGTGAGACCCAGTACTTC.

The rearrangement links TRBV19 to TRBJ1-5; TRBD1 is a possible D gene (5 bases). The length of the CDR3 is 14 residues. Germline CDR1 LNHDA, CDR2 SQIVND (reference sequence). Between the trimmed V and J ends, which lost 3 bases and 7 bases, there was a span of 13 bases. This CDR3 is CASSISGGPQPQHF. Written as DNA, the CDR3 is TGTGCCAGTAGTATCTCGGGGGGTCCGCAGCCCCAGCATTTT.

The chain combines TRBV5-1 with TRBJ2-3; 9 bases fit TRBD1. The CDR3 totals 17 residues. V was clipped by 7 bases and J by 3 bases; unmatched bases: 15. Germline CDR1 and CDR2: SGHRS and YFSETQ. The CDR3 protein is CASESTGTGKGTDTQYF. The DNA of the CDR3 is TGCGCCAGCGAATCCACCGGGACAGGGAAAGGGACAGATACGCAGTATTTT.

On this clone itself: A read error may produce the germline difference seen at one junction end. The rearrangement links TRBV2 to TRBJ2-7; 7 bases fit TRBD2. The CDR3 has 15 residues. Germline V CDR1 and CDR2: SNHLY, FYNNEI. CDR3 region: CASREELGGAYEQYF. CDR3 coding DNA: TGTGCCAGCAGGGAAGAGCTGGGGGGGGCCTACGAGCAGTACTTC.

V and J are TRBV9 and TRBJ2-5, with 7 bases fitting TRBD2. There are 15 residues in the CDR3. Unmatched junction bases numbered 5, after V lost 2 bases and J lost 1 base. The V gene's germline CDR1 is SGDLS and CDR2 YYNGEE. DNA for the CDR3: TGTGCCAGCAGCGTGTGGGCGGGGGTCCAAGAGACCCAGTACTTC. Translating gives CASSVWAGVQETQYF.

This clone was recorded a few times. V and J are TRBV12-5 and TRBJ2-7; a possible D gene is TRBD2 (5 bases). Germline CDR1 and CDR2: LGHNT and FRNRAP. The CDR3 has 11 amino acids. With 6 bases removed from V and 7 bases from J, the gap between germline ends came to 10 bases. The CDR3 DNA is TGTGCTAGTGGCAGCACGGGAGAGCAGTACTTC. This translates into CASGSTGEQYF.

The chain has TRBV3-1 (or the pseudogene TRBV3-2) and TRBJ1-6, with D unclear. CDR1 and CDR2 (germline): LGHDT, YNNKEL (reference sequence). The CDR3 runs 15 residues. V dropped 1 base and J dropped 9 bases, with 13 bases sitting between them. The CDR3 reads CASSQAQVQSSPLHF. The CDR3 DNA sequence: TGTGCCAGCAGCCAAGCCCAGGTTCAAAGTTCACCCCTCCACTTT.

The chain recombines TRBV6-5 with TRBJ1-1; perhaps TRBD1 as D (6 bases). With 6 bases removed from V and 5 bases from J, the gap between germline ends came to 13 bases. This CDR3 has 13 amino acids. Per the germline V gene, CDR1 is MNHEY and CDR2 is SVGAGI. CDR3 loop: CASSTGRGTEAFF. The CDR3 region has the DNA TGTGCCAGCAGCACAGGGAGAGGGACTGAAGCTTTCTTT.